The clone carrying this TCR beta chain was recorded many times. The source of the sample is a study of spatial heterogeneity in lung cancer. Study information: Each distinct TCR and UMI combination averaged more than ten appearances in raw reads.

CDR3 length equals 16 residues. V was clipped by 1 base and J by 2 bases; unmatched bases: 2. The germline CDR1 and CDR2 sequences are LNHNV and YYDKDF (reference sequence). TCRdb re-called the 5' RACE reads through MiXCR, storing one row per CDR3 protein. The sample lists some 100,000 distinct CDR3 sequences, about an eighth occurring once. The time point was: sample taken at primary tumor resection. Samples came from 72 TRACERx patients with untreated early-stage lung cancer. Material: PBMCs, obtained at surgery. The chain is built from TRBV15 and TRBJ2-3; 11 positions agree with TRBD2. This TCR was recovered from a male donor with early-stage non-small cell lung cancer. CDR3 protein: CATSRGLAGITDTQYF. In nucleotides, the CDR3 is TGTGCCACCAGCAGAGGACTAGCGGGAATCACAGATACGCAGTATTTT.